The 9 T cell receptor beta chains reported below all come from one sample, sequenced in a study of Graves' ophthalmopathy and Graves' hyperthyroidism. Amplification of TCR beta CDR3 regions used RNA transcripts. HTBI primers were employed in first-round RT-PCR, then a second-round multiplex PCR followed. TCRdb used MiXCR to reprocess the multiplex PCR reads, holding one entry per CDR3 protein. The repertoire holds 400,000 to 450,000 distinct CDR3 sequences, under 25% seen once, with roughly 3% in the top ten. The sample taken for sequencing was peripheral blood. Receptor source: a woman aged 18-30 years with stable Graves' hyperthyroidism.

The chain links TRBV19 to TRBJ2-5, with 9 positions matching TRBD2. This CDR3 spans 13 amino acids. Losses at the gene ends were 4 bases for V and 6 bases for J; bases not matched to a gene: 3. Per germline, CDR1 LNHDA and CDR2 SQIVND (reference sequence). CDR3 loop: CASSRTSEKTQYF. Here the CDR3 DNA reads TGTGCCAGTAGTAGGACTAGCGAAAAGACCCAGTACTTC.

This clonotype has ten or more counts. The V gene is TRBV9, the J gene TRBJ2-5; possibly TRBD1 for D (5 bases). Germline V gene data show CDR1 as SGDLS and CDR2 as YYNGEE. The CDR3 has 15 residues. V shed 2 bases and J shed 1 base, with 12 bases lying between them. This CDR3 reads CASSVGPDGQETQYF. CDR3 coding DNA: TGTGCCAGCAGCGTGGGGCCGGACGGCCAAGAGACCCAGTACTTC.

This clonotype was counted ten times or more. The chain recombines TRBV7-8 with TRBJ2-5; D unclear. The CDR3 has 14 amino acids. From germline, CDR1 is SGHVS and CDR2 FQNEAQ. V was clipped by 2 bases and J by 2 bases, with 9 bases between them. CDR3 protein: CASSLIGVQETQYF. The CDR3 DNA is TGTGCCAGCAGCTTAATAGGAGTGCAAGAGACCCAGTACTTC.

This clonotype was counted many times. The chain carries TRBV3-1 and TRBJ2-4; D is ambiguous. Trimming took 4 bases from V and 7 from J, leaving 17 bases between them. The CDR3 totals 15 residues. Germline CDR1 is LGHDT and CDR2 is YNNKEL (reference sequence). The CDR3 here is CASSRYQETGNIQYF. CDR3 in DNA: TGTGCCAGCAGCCGGTACCAGGAGACTGGGAACATTCAGTACTTC.

In this sample, this clonotype turned up once. CDR3 DNA: TGCAGCGTTGAAGAGCGGGGGGCGATAGGGACCCAGTACTTC. It is translated as CSVEERGAIGTQYF. This sequence joins TRBV29-1 and TRBJ2-5; 8 bases map to TRBD2. Germline values: CDR1 SQVTM, CDR2 ANQGSEA. This CDR3 region has 14 residues. The ends lost 0 bases at V and 7 bases at J; junction bases unmatched: 7.

This clonotype showed up many times. The rearrangement joins TRBV6-5 to TRBJ1-2; perhaps TRBD1 as D (6 bases). Germline CDR1 and CDR2: MNHEY and SVGAGI. V was trimmed by 2 bases and J by 6 bases, leaving 13 bases between them. The CDR3 runs 14 residues. CDR3 protein: CASSYVRGYDGYTF. The CDR3 DNA reads as TGTGCCAGCAGTTACGTCAGGGGCTACGATGGCTACACCTTC.

This clonotype came up many times. The chain uses TRBV6-5 and TRBJ1-1; D call uncertain. Trimming stripped 2 bases from V and 5 bases from J, with 9 bases between. There are 13 residues in the CDR3. The germline V gene has CDR1 MNHEY and CDR2 SVGAGI. In DNA form, the CDR3 reads TGTGCCAGCAGTTACGGGGAAGAGACTGAAGCTTTCTTT. This codes for CASSYGEETEAFF.

This clonotype has just a few counts. V usage is TRBV4-1 and J usage is TRBJ2-6; the D gene is possibly TRBD2 (6 bases). V was cut by 4 bases and J by 0 bases, with 19 bases left in between. Germline V gene sequence: CDR1 MGHRA, CDR2 YSYEKL. The CDR3 loop spans 19 amino acids. The CDR3 coding sequence is TGCGCCAGCAGCCGGCGGGGACGGCAAAGATACTCTGGGGCCAACGTCCTGACTTTC. Encoded protein: CASSRRGRQRYSGANVLTF.

This chain joins TRBV10-3 and TRBJ2-2; 7 nucleotides line up with TRBD2. V shed 6 bases and J 1 base; nucleotides not matched to a gene: 2. The CDR3 is 14 amino acids. Germline V CDR1 and CDR2: ENHRY, SYGVKD. The CDR3 is CAIRGGQNTGELFF. DNA of the CDR3: TGTGCCATCAGGGGAGGGCAGAACACCGGGGAGCTGTTTTTT.